The source of this TCR beta chain is a study of shared clonotypes between healthy human individuals. Looking at the study overall: The donor pool was made up of a couple of women and a few men aged 18 to 49. Each donor contributed plates that comprised three CD4 naive, three CD4 memory, two CD8 naive and one CD8 memory.

This clone has more than one count but fewer than ten. Original analysis: ImmunoSEQ output lacked quality scores and full-length reads, limiting matched filtering. Assay: immunoSEQ multiplex PCR; the TCRdb copy retains only in-frame clones and omits some. V and J calls plus clone size are reproduced from that table; the DNA served to infer D and trimming. This table holds around 700,000 clones, 55% to 75% found once. The CDR3 contains 11 residues. Deletions cut 8 bases from V and 6 bases from J, with 10 bases between. Germline loops: CDR1 MDHEN, CDR2 SYDVKM. The TCR was taken from a woman in her 30s in good health. The gene calls are TRBV28 and TRBJ1-1; D not certain. The sequenced sample was memory CD4+ T cells sorted from blood. As to subset: CD45RA-negative fraction. The CDR3 bases are TGTGCCAGCTTAGGCTTTCCTGAAGCTTTCTTT. This codes for CASLGFPEAFF.